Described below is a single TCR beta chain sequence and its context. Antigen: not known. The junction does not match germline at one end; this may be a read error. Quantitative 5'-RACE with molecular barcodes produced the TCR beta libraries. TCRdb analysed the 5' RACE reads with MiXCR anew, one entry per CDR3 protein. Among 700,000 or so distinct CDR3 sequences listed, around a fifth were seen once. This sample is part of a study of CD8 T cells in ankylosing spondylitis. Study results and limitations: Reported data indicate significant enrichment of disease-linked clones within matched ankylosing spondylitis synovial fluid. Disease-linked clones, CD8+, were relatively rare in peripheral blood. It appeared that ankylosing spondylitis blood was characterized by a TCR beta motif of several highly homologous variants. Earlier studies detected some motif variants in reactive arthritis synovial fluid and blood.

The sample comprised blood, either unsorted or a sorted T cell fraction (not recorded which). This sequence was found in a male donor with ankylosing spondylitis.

The CDR3 protein is CASSTWQDELYF. The CDR3 DNA is TGTGCCAGCAGCACCTGGCAGGACGAGCTGTACTTC. The J gene is TRBJ2-7, the V gene TRBV7-9; D remains unclear. Germline V gene data show CDR1 as SEHNR and CDR2 as FQNEAQ (reference sequence). The CDR3 has 12 residues. Complete variable domain (other parts from reference TRBV7-9 and TRBJ2-7): DTGVSQNPRHKITKRGQNVTFRCDPISEHNRLYWYRQTLGQGPEFLTYFQNEAQLEKSRLLSDRFSAERPKGSFSTLEIQRTEQGDSAMYLCASSTWQDELYFGPGTRLTVT.